In its sample, the clone carrying this T cell receptor beta chain was seen a few times. This sample stems from a study of glioma-infiltrating T cells after dendritic cell vaccination. On the study more broadly: Autologous tumor lysate was loaded overnight onto monocyte-derived dendritic cells grown seven days with IL-4 and GM-CSF.

Clones were read by immunoSEQ multiplex PCR, and TCRdb kept only the in-frame ones, dropping some. The sample has roughly 87,000 clones; 80% to 85% are singletons. Trimming shortened V by 3 bases and J by 4 bases, and 12 bases separated the two germline ends. Germline V gives CDR1 GTSNPN, CDR2 SVGIG (reference sequence). This CDR3 contains 13 residues. Time point reported: after dendritic cell vaccination, including at tumor progression/relapse. The sequence came from a human donor with glioblastoma. The gene calls are TRBV30 and TRBJ1-2; a possible D gene is TRBD1 (6 bases). The sample in question was blood, obtained after dendritic cell vaccination. CDR3 bases: TGTGCCTGGAGGTTACAGGGAAGCTATGGCTACACCTTC. It translates to CAWRLQGSYGYTF.